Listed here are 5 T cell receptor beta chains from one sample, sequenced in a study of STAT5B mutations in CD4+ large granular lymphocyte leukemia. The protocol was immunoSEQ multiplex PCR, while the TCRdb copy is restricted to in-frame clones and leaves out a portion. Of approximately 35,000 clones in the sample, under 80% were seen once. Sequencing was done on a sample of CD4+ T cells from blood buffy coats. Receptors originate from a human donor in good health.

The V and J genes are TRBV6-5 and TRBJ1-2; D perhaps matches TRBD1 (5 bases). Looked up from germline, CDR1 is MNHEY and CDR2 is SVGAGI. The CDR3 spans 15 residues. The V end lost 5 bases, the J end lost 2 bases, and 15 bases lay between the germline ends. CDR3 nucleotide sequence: TGTGCCAGCAGTCACAGGTCCCTCCTGAACTATGGCTACACCTTC. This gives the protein CASSHRSLLNYGYTF.

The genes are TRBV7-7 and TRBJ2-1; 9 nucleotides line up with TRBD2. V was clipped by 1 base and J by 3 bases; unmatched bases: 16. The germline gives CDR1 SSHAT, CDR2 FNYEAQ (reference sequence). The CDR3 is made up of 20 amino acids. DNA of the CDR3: TGTGCCAGCAGCTTAGGGTTGGCGGGAGGGCGGGCGAACCACTACAATGAGCAGTTCTTC. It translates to CASSLGLAGGRANHYNEQFF.

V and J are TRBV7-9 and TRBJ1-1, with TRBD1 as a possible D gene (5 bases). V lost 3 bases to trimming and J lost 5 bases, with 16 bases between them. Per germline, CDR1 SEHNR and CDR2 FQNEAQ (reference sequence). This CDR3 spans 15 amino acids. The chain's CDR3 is CASSFSLGRVTEAFF. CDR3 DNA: TGTGCCAGCAGCTTCTCCCTAGGCAGGGTGACTGAAGCTTTCTTT.

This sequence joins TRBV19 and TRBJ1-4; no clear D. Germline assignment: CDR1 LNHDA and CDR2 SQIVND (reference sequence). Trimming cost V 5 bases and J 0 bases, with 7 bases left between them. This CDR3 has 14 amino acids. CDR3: CASSEYATNEKLFF. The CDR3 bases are TGTGCCAGTAGTGAATATGCAACTAATGAAAAACTGTTTTTT.

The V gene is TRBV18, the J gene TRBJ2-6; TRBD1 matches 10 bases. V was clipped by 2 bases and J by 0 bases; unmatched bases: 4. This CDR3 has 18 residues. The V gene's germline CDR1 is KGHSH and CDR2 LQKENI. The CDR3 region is CASSPTGTGASGANVLTF. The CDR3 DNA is TGTGCCAGCTCACCAACCGGGACAGGGGCCTCTGGGGCCAACGTCCTGACTTTC.